This T cell receptor (beta chain) appears in the sequencing data of a study of glioma-infiltrating T cells after dendritic cell vaccination. Patients had residual fresh-frozen tumor tissue and more than two years of survival data. The CDR3 is 14 amino acids. V lost 5 bases, J lost 9 bases, and 6 bases stayed unmatched. CDR1 and CDR2 from the germline V gene are SGHVS and FQNEAQ. The table lists this clone with a count of one. Its specificity is not known. Method: immunoSEQ multiplex PCR; TCRdb's copy keeps in-frame clones and lacks some. The data contain just under 85,000 clones, around 90% of them singletons. The study's findings and limits: No direct clonality-survival link was found; a diverse polyclonal response may matter.

Material: blood, obtained before dendritic cell vaccination. J is TRBJ1-6 and V is TRBV7-8; 8 bases are shared with TRBD1. This TCR came from a human donor with glioblastoma. CDR3 bases: TGTGCCAGCAGCCTTGGGACAGGCCCTTCACCCCTCCACTTT. Translated: CASSLGTGPSPLHF.